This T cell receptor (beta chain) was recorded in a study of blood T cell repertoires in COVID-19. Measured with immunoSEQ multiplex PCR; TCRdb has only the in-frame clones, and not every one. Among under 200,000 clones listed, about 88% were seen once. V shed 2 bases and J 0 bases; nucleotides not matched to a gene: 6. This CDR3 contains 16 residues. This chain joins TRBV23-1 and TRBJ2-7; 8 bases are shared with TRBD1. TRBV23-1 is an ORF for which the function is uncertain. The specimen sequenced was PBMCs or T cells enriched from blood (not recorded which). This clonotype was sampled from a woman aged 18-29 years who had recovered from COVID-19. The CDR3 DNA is TGCGCCAGCAGTCAAGGAAGACAGGGGAGCTCCTACGAGCAGTACTTC. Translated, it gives CASSQGRQGSSYEQYF.